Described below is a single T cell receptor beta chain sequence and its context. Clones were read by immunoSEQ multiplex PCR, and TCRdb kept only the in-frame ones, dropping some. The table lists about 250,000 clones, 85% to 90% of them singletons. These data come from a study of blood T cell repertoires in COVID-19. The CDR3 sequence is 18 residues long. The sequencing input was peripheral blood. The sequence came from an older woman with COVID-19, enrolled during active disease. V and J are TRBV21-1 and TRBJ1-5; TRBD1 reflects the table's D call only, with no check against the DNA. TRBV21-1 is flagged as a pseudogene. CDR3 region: CASSKFRDREFPNQPQHF. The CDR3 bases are TGTGCCAGCAGCAAATTTAGGGACAGGGAATTTCCCAATCAGCCCCAGCATTTT.